This T cell receptor (beta chain) comes out of a study of OX40 agonist ivuxolimab in advanced cancers. Study in general: Ivuxolimab is an agonistic anti-OX40 (CD134) antibody, and patients were treated with it.

Sequencing used immunoSEQ multiplex PCR; TCRdb keeps in-frame clones, though not all of them. This sample has around 62,000 clones; over 60% occur once, and the top ten carry around 1.6%. The V segment lost 6 bases and the J segment 2 bases; nucleotides outside the gene matches: 16. The length of the CDR3 is 17 residues. Germline CDR1 SGHKS, CDR2 YYEKEE (reference sequence). The chain combines TRBV5-5 with TRBJ2-5; TRBD2 matches 7 bases. This clonotype was obtained from an adult with an advanced solid tumor such as melanoma, head and neck, liver or kidney cancer. The input for sequencing was CD4+ or CD8+ T cells sorted from blood, taken in a trial of the OX40 agonist ivuxolimab. The CDR3 DNA reads TGTGCCAGCACTCTCAGCCCAGGCGGGGGTTTTCAAGAGACCCAGTACTTC. This codes for CASTLSPGGGFQETQYF. The full variable domain, completed using reference TRBV5-5 and TRBJ2-5, is DAGVTQSPTHLIKTRGQQVTLRCSPISGHKSVSWYQQVLGQGPQFIFQYYEKEERGRGNFPDRFSARQFPNYSSELNVNALLLGDSALYLCASTLSPGGGFQETQYFGPGTRLLVL.